These 12 T cell receptor beta chains share one sample of origin, sequenced in a study of blood T cell repertoires in COVID-19. Clones were sequenced by immunoSEQ multiplex PCR, and TCRdb holds only the in-frame ones, with some missing. The profile covers 40,000 or so clones, with around 82% appearing a single time and less than 15% taken by the ten largest. Sequenced sample: peripheral blood. These receptors all come from a human donor in a cohort sampled during active COVID-19.

The chain recombines TRBV16 with TRBJ1-5; the D is unclear. The CDR3 runs 14 residues. The germline V gene has CDR1 KGHSY and CDR2 FQNENV. The V end was cut by 2 bases, the J end by 0 bases, with 5 bases between. CDR3 nucleotides: TGTGCCAGCAGCCAACTATTTAGCAATCAGCCCCAGCATTTT. The encoded protein is CASSQLFSNQPQHF.

The chain recombines TRBV2 with TRBJ1-2; the D is unclear. The CDR3 spans 12 residues. In germline, CDR1 is SNHLY, CDR2 FYNNEI. The V gene lost 8 bases and the J gene lost 2 bases, with 9 bases spanning the gap. CDR3 protein: CASHRLNYGYTF. The CDR3 DNA reads as TGTGCCAGCCATAGACTAAACTATGGCTACACCTTC.

The chain has TRBV5-1 and TRBJ1-3, with 7 bases fitting TRBD1. Germline V gives CDR1 SGHRS, CDR2 YFSETQ. J was trimmed by 2 bases and V by 0 bases; bases with no gene match: 2. The CDR3 runs to 15 residues. The CDR3 nucleotides read TGCGCCAGCAGCTTGGAAGGGGGCACTGGAAACACCATATATTTT. It translates to CASSLEGGTGNTIYF.

The V and J genes are TRBV16 and TRBJ1-4, with 7 bases matching TRBD1. V trimming: 0 bases; J trimming: 8 bases; junction bases outside the gene matches: 9. The CDR3 totals 16 residues. CDR1 and CDR2 from the germline V gene are KGHSY and FQNENV. The CDR3 region is CASSQSRAGGNEKLFF. DNA of the CDR3: TGTGCCAGCAGCCAATCTCGGGCAGGGGGAAACGAAAAACTGTTTTTT.

As DNA, the CDR3 is TGTGCCAGCAGTGAAGGCACAAAAGGGGGGGCTGAGACCCAGTACTTC. Its protein product is CASSEGTKGGAETQYF. The chain is built from TRBV2 and TRBJ2-5; D is perhaps TRBD2 (7 bases). The CDR3 contains 16 residues. Trimming took 1 base from V and 5 from J, leaving 17 bases between them. Germline loops: CDR1 SNHLY, CDR2 FYNNEI. Full variable domain (rest looked up from reference TRBV2 and TRBJ2-5): EPEVTQTPSHQVTQMGQEVILRCVPISNHLYFYWYRQILGQKVEFLVSFYNNEISEKSEIFDDQFSVERPDGSNFTLKIRSTKLEDSAMYFCASSEGTKGGAETQYFGPGTRLLVL.

This clone was seen just once. The chain joins TRBV5-1 to TRBJ2-7, with D tentatively TRBD1 (6 bases). Per germline, CDR1 SGHRS and CDR2 YFSETQ. V lost 2 bases to trimming and J lost 2 bases, with 14 bases between them. The CDR3 runs to 15 residues. The CDR3 coding sequence is TGCGCCAGCAGCTTTAGAGACAGGAGTCCCTACGAGCAGTACTTC. It translates to CASSFRDRSPYEQYF.

The rearrangement links TRBV7-9 to TRBJ2-2; D is undetermined. CDR1 is SEHNR and CDR2 is FQNEAQ in the germline V gene (reference sequence). The germline V and J ends were trimmed by 8 bases and 7 bases, with 5 bases remaining between them. This CDR3 comprises 10 residues. CDR3 residues: CASLGGELFF. The CDR3 DNA follows: TGTGCCAGCCTAGGCGGGGAGCTGTTTTTT.

This chain uses TRBV7-9 with TRBJ1-1; D uncertain. Germline V gives CDR1 SEHNR, CDR2 FQNEAQ (reference sequence). There are 13 residues in the CDR3. With 3 bases removed from V and 1 base from J, the gap between germline ends came to 6 bases. CDR3: CASSFRQNTEAFF. DNA for the CDR3: TGTGCCAGCAGCTTTAGACAGAACACTGAAGCTTTCTTT.

The rearrangement uses TRBV6-5 and TRBJ1-2; D is undetermined. Germline-derived CDR1 and CDR2 are MNHEY and SVGAGI. The V end lost 5 bases, the J end lost 4 bases, and 14 bases lay between the germline ends. The CDR3 runs to 14 residues. DNA for the CDR3: TGTGCCAGCAGTCCCGTCCTCGGACTCTATGGCTACACCTTC. Translating gives CASSPVLGLYGYTF.

Only a few counts were recorded for this clone. V and J are TRBV18 and TRBJ1-4, with 8 bases fitting TRBD1. Trimming took 2 bases from V and 3 from J; bases not matched to a gene: 11. The germline CDR1 and CDR2 sequences are KGHSH and LQKENI. This CDR3 has 18 amino acids. CDR3 DNA sequence: TGTGCCAGCTCACCAATCCAGGGGGCTGGCAGTTCTAATGAAAAACTGTTTTTT. This encodes CASSPIQGAGSSNEKLFF.

The genes are TRBV4-3 and TRBJ1-1, with D uncertain. From germline, CDR1 is LGHNA and CDR2 YSLEER. Trimming shortened V by 3 bases and J by 5 bases, and 13 bases separated the two germline ends. The CDR3 is made up of 14 amino acids. CDR3 DNA sequence: TGCGCCAGCAGCCATGTTGGCGGAGGAACTGAAGCTTTCTTT. It codes for CASSHVGGGTEAFF.

This sequence joins TRBV15 and TRBJ2-7; 7 bases align to TRBD1. The trim removed 1 base at V and 7 bases at J, leaving 7 bases unmatched. This CDR3 is built from 14 residues. Germline CDR1 is LNHNV and CDR2 is YYDKDF (reference sequence). In DNA, the CDR3 is TGTGCCACCAGCAGAGGACAGGGTAACAGGGAGCAGTACTTC. Translated, it gives CATSRGQGNREQYF. Looking up the rest from reference TRBV15 and TRBJ2-7 gives the full variable domain: DAMVIQNPRYQVTQFGKPVTLSCSQTLNHNVMYWYQQKSSQAPKLLFHYYDKDFNNEADTPDNFQSRRPNTSFCFLDIRSPGLGDTAMYLCATSRGQGNREQYFGPGTRLTVT.